The source of this T cell receptor beta chain is a study of blood T cell repertoires in COVID-19 (dated by TCRdb to the early 2020s). For the study in its entirety: Samples from collaborators originated in the United States, Italy and Spain and spanned both the acute and convalescent phases of COVID-19. The samples were drawn from the first 160 participants of the ongoing ImmuneRACE study and from some 1,300 subjects provided by 6 global collaborators. The repertoires were released in a freely available public database intended as a resource for research on the immune response to SARS-CoV-2. The material from the prospective study consisted of cDNA or gDNA derived from T cells, B-cell-depleted T cells, or PBMCs. Where available, HLA class I and class II types were taken from metadata supplied by the sample provider and were not determined by assay-based typing. The dataset comprised deeply sampled blood TCRbeta repertoires from subjects exposed to, actively infected with, or recovered from COVID-19. A de-identified subject ID, COVID-19 status, age in years and sex were almost always included in the sample metadata. Study-wide conclusions, independent of this receptor: The quantity of clinical and demographic metadata differed by source and by participant and was supplied without curation.

For CDR1 and CDR2, the germline V gene lists MNHNS and SASEGT. From its cysteine to its phenylalanine, the CDR3 spans 14 amino acids. Only the CDR3 DNA stays, 42 bases, in frame from base 1. V and J are truncated by 3 bases and 0 bases respectively, leaving an intervening sequence of 6 bases. This clone was picked up a small number of times. Its antigen is not yet known. Base qualities are missing; no much larger clone stands one base away. TCRbeta CDR3 regions were amplified from genomic DNA using the immunoSEQ Assay, a bias-controlled multiplex PCR. Per the authors' processing: Nucleated cell counts per sample were estimated from amplification of reference gene primers within the assay. To quantify the absolute abundance of each unique TCRbeta CDR3 rearrangement, sequence reads were collapsed and filtered. Productive Simpson clonality was computed per sample as the square root of Simpson's diversity index over productive rearrangements. TCRdb carries this immuneACCESS record with in-frame sequences only. Its versions omit some clonotypes, under half of them owing to an unresolved V gene in the studies checked, with the rest unexplained. V, J and clone size are those of that table, while D and trimming were read from the DNA. Recorded for this sample are just over 250,000 clones; 91% of them occurred a single time. The ten biggest clones cover approximately 2.6% of the sample.

One collaborating source in Seattle enrolled patients during active infection and followed them longitudinally through the course of disease. Each collaborating institution followed its own protocols to collect whole blood in K2EDTA tubes. For TCRbeta analysis, collaborator samples were shipped as frozen whole blood, as isolated PBMCs, or as DNA extracted from either sample type. The sample taken for sequencing was peripheral blood. The sequence was obtained from a young adult with COVID-19, enrolled during active disease. The chain couples TRBV6-1 to TRBJ1-3, with the identity of the D gene unclear. The DNA is as follows: TGTGCCAGCAGTGAGGCAGGCTCTGGAAACACCATATATTTT. This gives the protein CASSEAGSGNTIYF.